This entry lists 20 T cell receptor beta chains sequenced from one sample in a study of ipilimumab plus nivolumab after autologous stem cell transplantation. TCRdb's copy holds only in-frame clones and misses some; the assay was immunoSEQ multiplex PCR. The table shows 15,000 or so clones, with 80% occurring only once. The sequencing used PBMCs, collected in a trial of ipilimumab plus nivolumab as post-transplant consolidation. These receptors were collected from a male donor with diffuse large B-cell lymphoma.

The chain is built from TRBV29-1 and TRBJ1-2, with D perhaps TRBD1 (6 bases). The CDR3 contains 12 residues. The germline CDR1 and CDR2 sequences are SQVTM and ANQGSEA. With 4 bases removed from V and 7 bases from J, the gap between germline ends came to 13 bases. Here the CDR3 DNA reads TGCAGCGTTGGGGGGGCGGTTGGTGGCTACACCTTC. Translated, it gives CSVGGAVGGYTF.

The CDR3 loop reads CASSYKGQTVRANEKLFF. CDR3 bases: TGTGCCAGCTCATATAAAGGACAGACGGTACGGGCTAATGAAAAACTGTTTTTT. The genes are TRBV18 and TRBJ1-4; perhaps TRBD1 as D (6 bases). Trimming pared 5 bases from V and 3 bases from J, leaving 22 bases between. CDR1 is KGHSH, CDR2 LQKENI, per germline. The length of the CDR3 is 18 residues.

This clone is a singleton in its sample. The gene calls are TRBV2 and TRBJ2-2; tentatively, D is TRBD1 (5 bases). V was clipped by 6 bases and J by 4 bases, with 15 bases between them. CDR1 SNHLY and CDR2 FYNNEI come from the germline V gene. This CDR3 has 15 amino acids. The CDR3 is CASRNQGVGTGELFF. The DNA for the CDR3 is TGTGCCAGCAGAAATCAGGGTGTTGGCACCGGGGAGCTGTTTTTT.

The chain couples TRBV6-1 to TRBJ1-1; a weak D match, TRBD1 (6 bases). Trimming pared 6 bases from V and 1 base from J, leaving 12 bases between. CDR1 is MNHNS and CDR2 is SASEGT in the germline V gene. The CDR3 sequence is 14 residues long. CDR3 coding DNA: TGTGCCAGCAGGAAAGGACAGACGAACACTGAAGCTTTCTTT. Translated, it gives CASRKGQTNTEAFF.

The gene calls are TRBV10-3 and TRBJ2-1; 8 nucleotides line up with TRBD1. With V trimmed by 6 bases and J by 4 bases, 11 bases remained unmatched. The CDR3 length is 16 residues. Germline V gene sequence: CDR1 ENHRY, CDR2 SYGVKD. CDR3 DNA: TGTGCCATCAGAGACCCTTCAGGACAGGGATACAATGAGCAGTTCTTC. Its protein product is CAIRDPSGQGYNEQFF.

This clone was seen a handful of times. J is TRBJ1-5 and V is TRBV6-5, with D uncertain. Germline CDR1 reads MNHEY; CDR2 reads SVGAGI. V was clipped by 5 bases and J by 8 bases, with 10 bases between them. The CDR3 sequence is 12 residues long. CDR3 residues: CASSGYGEPQHF. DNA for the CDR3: TGTGCCAGCAGTGGTTACGGCGAGCCCCAGCATTTT.

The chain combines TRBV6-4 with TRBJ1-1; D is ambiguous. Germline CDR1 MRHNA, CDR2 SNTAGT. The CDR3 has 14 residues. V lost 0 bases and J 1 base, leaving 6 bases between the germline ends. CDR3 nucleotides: TGTGCCAGCAGTGACTCACCCGAGAACACTGAAGCTTTCTTT. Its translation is CASSDSPENTEAFF.

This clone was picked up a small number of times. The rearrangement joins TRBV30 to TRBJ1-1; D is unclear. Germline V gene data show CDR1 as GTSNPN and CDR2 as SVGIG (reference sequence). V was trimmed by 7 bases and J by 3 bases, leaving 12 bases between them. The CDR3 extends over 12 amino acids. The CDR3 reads CASDRAHTEAFF. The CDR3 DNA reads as TGTGCCTCGGATCGGGCCCACACTGAAGCTTTCTTT.

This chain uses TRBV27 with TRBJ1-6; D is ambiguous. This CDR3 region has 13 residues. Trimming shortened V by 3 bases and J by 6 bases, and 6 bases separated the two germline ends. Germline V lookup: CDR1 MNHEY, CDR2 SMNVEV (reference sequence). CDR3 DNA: TGTGCCAGCAGTTTTTACAGTAATTCACCCCTCCACTTT. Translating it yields CASSFYSNSPLHF.

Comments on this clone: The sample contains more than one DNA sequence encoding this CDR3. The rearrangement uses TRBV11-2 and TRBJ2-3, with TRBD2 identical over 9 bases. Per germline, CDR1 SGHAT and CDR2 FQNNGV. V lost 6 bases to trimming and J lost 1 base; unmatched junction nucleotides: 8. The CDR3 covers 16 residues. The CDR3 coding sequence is TGTGCCAGCAGACTAGGGGTAGCGGGGGGCACAGATACGCAGTATTTT. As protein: CASRLGVAGGTDTQYF.

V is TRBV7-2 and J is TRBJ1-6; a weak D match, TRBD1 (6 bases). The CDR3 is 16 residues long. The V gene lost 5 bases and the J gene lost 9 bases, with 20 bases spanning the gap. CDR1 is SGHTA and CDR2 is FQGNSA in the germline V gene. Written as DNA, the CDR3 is TGTGCCAGCAGCCCGGCGGGGGCGCTACCAGGTTCACCCCTCCACTTT. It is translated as CASSPAGALPGSPLHF.

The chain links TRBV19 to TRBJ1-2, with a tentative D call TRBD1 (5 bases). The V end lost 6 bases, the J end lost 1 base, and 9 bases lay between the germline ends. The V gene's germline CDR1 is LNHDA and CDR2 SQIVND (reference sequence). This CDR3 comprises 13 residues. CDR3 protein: CASSREGNYGYTF. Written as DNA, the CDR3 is TGTGCCAGTAGCAGGGAAGGTAACTATGGCTACACCTTC.

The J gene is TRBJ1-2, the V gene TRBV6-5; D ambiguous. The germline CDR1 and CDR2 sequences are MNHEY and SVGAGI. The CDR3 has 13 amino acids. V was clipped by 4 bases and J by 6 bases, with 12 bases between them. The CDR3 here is CASSFRGFDGYTF. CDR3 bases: TGTGCCAGCAGTTTTCGAGGGTTTGATGGCTACACCTTC.

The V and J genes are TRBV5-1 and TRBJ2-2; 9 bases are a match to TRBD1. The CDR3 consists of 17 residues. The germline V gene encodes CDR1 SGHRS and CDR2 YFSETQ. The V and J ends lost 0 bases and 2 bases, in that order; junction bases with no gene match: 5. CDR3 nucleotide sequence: TGCGCCAGCAGCTTGGAGGTACAGGGGGCTAACACCGGGGAGCTGTTTTTT. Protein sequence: CASSLEVQGANTGELFF.

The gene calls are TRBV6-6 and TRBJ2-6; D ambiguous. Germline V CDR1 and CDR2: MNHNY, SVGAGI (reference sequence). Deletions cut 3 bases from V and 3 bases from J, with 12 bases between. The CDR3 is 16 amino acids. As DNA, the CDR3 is TGTGCCAGCAGTTATGCTTTAGGTTTTGGGGCCAACGTCCTGACTTTC. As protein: CASSYALGFGANVLTF.

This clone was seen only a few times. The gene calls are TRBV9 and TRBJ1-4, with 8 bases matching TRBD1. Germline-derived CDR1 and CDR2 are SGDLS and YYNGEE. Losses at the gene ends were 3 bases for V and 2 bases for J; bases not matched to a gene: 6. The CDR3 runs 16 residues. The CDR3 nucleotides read TGTGCCAGCAGCGGCGGACAGGGCGCCACTAATGAAAAACTGTTTTTT. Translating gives CASSGGQGATNEKLFF. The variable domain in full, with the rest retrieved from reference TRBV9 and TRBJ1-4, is DSGVTQTPKHLITATGQRVTLRCSPRSGDLSVYWYQQSLDQGLQFLIQYYNGEERAKGNILERFSAQQFPDLHSELNLSSLELGDSALYFCASSGGQGATNEKLFFGSGTQLSVL.

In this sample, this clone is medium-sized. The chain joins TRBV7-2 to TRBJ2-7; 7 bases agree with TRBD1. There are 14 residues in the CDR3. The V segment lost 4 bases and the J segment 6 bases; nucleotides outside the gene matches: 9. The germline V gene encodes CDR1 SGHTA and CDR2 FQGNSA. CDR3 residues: CASSSETGWLEQYF. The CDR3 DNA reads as TGTGCCAGCAGCTCGGAGACAGGGTGGCTCGAGCAGTACTTC.

The CDR3 sequence is CASSQNAEDTQYF. CDR3 coding DNA: TGTGCCAGCAGCCAAAATGCTGAGGATACGCAGTATTTT. The rearrangement links TRBV4-2 to TRBJ2-3; D remains unclear. Between the trimmed V and J ends, which lost 2 bases and 6 bases, there was a span of 9 bases. Germline lookup yields CDR1 LGHNA and CDR2 YNFKEQ. CDR3 length: 13 residues.

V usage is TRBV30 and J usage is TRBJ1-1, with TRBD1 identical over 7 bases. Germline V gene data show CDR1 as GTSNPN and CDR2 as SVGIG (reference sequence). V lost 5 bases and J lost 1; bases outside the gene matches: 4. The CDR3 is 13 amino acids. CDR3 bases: TGTGCCTGGGCCAACAGGGGGAACACTGAAGCTTTCTTT. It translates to CAWANRGNTEAFF.

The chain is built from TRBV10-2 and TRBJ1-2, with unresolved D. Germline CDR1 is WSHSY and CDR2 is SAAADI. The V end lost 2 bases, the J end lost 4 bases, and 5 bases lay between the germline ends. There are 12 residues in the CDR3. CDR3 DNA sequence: TGCGCCAGCAGTGAGGGCAGCTATGGCTACACCTTC. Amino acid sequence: CASSEGSYGYTF.